The 8 T cell receptor beta chains listed next were all sequenced from one sample in a study of T cell clonality in common variable immunodeficiency. Study results and caveats: Reportedly, TCR beta sequences from common variable immunodeficiency showed fewer deletions and N-nucleotide insertions.

Measured with immunoSEQ multiplex PCR; TCRdb has only the in-frame clones, and not every one. This repertoire holds almost 20,000 clones, and none appear only once. These receptors are not linked to any known antigen. The specimen was peripheral blood mononuclear cells. Receptors originate from a human donor with common variable immunodeficiency.

Only a few counts were recorded for this clone. The read terminates 3 residues before the CDR3 end, so the remaining end is supplied by the germline J gene. The chain carries TRBV6-2 or TRBV6-3 and TRBJ2-5; 13 nucleotides agree with TRBD2. Germline CDR1 is MNHEY and CDR2 is SVGEGT. Unmatched junction bases numbered 9, after V lost 6 bases and J lost 5 bases. The CDR3 length is 16 residues. CDR3 sequence: CASRSLAGGPRETQYF. The part of the CDR3 DNA that was read is TGTGCCAGCAGATCACTAGCGGGAGGGCCGAGGGAGACC.

This clone was seen a few times. The read ends 3 residues shy of where the CDR3 ends; the end is completed using the germline J gene. The chain couples TRBV5-6 to TRBJ2-7; D is perhaps TRBD1 (5 bases). Germline-derived CDR1 and CDR2 are SGHDT and YYEEEE. This CDR3 spans 13 amino acids. V lost 1 base and J lost 1, with 6 bases in between. Partial CDR3 DNA: TGTGCCAGCAGCTTGCAGGGTTCCTACGAG. As protein: CASSLQGSYE. The full CDR3 protein is CASSLQGSYEQYF.

This clone occurred a few times. The CDR3 end is not reached by the read, which stops 3 residues before it; the germline J gene fills it in. The rearrangement uses TRBV7-9 and TRBJ1-2; tentative D call: TRBD1 (5 bases). CDR3 length: 14 amino acids. Germline V gene data show CDR1 as SEHNR and CDR2 as FQNEAQ (reference sequence). Trimming stripped 5 bases from V and 2 bases from J, with 12 bases between. The CDR3 loop reads CASSPEAGNYGYTF. The DNA read from the CDR3 is TGTGCCAGCAGCCCAGAGGCAGGGAACTATGGC. Variable domain in full (rest from reference TRBV7-9 and TRBJ1-2): DTGVSQNPRHKITKRGQNVTFRCDPISEHNRLYWYRQTLGQGPEFLTYFQNEAQLEKSRLLSDRFSAERPKGSFSTLEIQRTEQGDSAMYLCASSPEAGNYGYTFGSGTRLTVV.

Remarks on this clone: The CDR3 end lies 3 residues beyond the end of the read and is filled in from the germline J gene. The chain employs TRBV20-1 and TRBJ2-3; 10 nucleotides line up with TRBD2. This CDR3 contains 15 residues. The junction had 6 bases not matched to a gene; V was cut back by 4 bases and J by 2 bases. CDR1 DFQATT and CDR2 SNEGSKA come from the germline V gene (reference sequence). CDR3 sequence: CSATRTSGFTDTQYF. The CDR3 DNA, read in part, is TGCAGTGCTACGAGGACTAGCGGCTTCACAGATACG.

Details on this clone: The missing CDR3 end, 3 residues past where the read stops, is filled in from the germline J gene. The V gene is TRBV19, the J gene TRBJ1-6; possibly TRBD1 for D (6 bases). Trimming removed 1 base at V and 7 bases at J, with 8 bases between. The CDR3 covers 14 residues. The germline V gene has CDR1 LNHDA and CDR2 SQIVND (reference sequence). The CDR3 sequence is CASSIGTGNSPLHF. CDR3 DNA, as far as it was read: TGTGCCAGTAGTATAGGAACAGGGAATTCACCC. Looking up the rest from reference TRBV19 and TRBJ1-6 gives the full variable domain: DGGITQSPKYLFRKEGQNVTLSCEQNLNHDAMYWYRQDPGQGLRLIYYSQIVNDFQKGDIAEGYSVSREKKESFPLTVTSAQKNPTAFYLCASSIGTGNSPLHFGNGTRLTVT.

This clone was observed at least ten times. The CDR3 here is CAISESSGHTGELFF. The DNA read from the CDR3 is TGTGCCATCAGTGAGTCATCGGGTCACACCGGGGAG. This chain uses TRBV10-3 with TRBJ2-2; D unclear. With the read ending 3 residues before the CDR3 end, the germline J gene is used to fill in that end. The CDR3 runs 15 residues. The germline V gene encodes CDR1 ENHRY and CDR2 SYGVKD. V was trimmed by 0 bases and J by 3 bases, leaving 8 bases between them.

This clone was detected a few times. The read is 3 residues too short to cover the CDR3 end, so that end is filled in from the germline J gene. The chain is built from TRBV7-9 and TRBJ2-5; the D is unclear. Trimming removed 4 bases at V and 7 bases at J, with 13 bases between. This CDR3 contains 13 residues. CDR1 SEHNR and CDR2 FQNEAQ come from the germline V gene (reference sequence). CDR3 residues: CASSSSSTGTQYF. The sequenced part of the CDR3 DNA is TGTGCCAGCAGCTCTTCATCCACGGGGACC.

In the case of this clone: The CDR3 is cut off 3 residues early in the read; its end comes from the germline J gene. This sequence joins TRBV18 and TRBJ1-2; 9 bases map to TRBD1. The CDR3 sequence is 14 residues long. Germline CDR1 KGHSH, CDR2 LQKENI. V trimming: 4 bases; J trimming: 6 bases; junction bases outside the gene matches: 6. The CDR3 bases that were read are TGTGCCAGCTCACAGGACAGGGGAGGAGATGGC. Translating it yields CASSQDRGGDG. The whole CDR3 sequence reads CASSQDRGGDGYTF.